Listed below are T cell receptor beta chains from one sample, sequenced in a study of T-cell memory formation after mild COVID-19. TCRdb recomputed calls from the 5' RACE reads with MiXCR, one row per CDR3 protein. In the table there are 350,000 to 500,000 distinct CDR3 sequences, 23% of which are singletons. The sequenced sample was PBMCs or a T cell subset sorted from them (not recorded which). The receptors stem from an adult woman who had mild COVID-19 (a few samples of this study predate the infection). Cell type and time point are not known. Each CDR3 is given with its conserved first and last residue. Fields, in order: clone size, V gene, D gene, J gene, CDR3 protein. The D gene is left open where the match is weak. Clone size, where shown, is once, few, many, or a class for clones that have expanded.

size: few; V: TRBV7-2; D: .; J: TRBJ2-5; CDR3: CASSINTFQETQYF
size: few; V: TRBV5-1; D: .; J: TRBJ2-1; CDR3: CASRTRGDNEQFF
size: few; V: TRBV2; D: .; J: TRBJ2-1; CDR3: CASSGGRVNYNEQFF
size: few; V: TRBV24-1; D: TRBD1; J: TRBJ2-5; CDR3: CATSDPRDRGETQYF
size: .; V: TRBV7-8; D: TRBD2; J: TRBJ2-3; CDR3: CASSLWTSPDTQYF
size: .; V: TRBV24-1; D: .; J: TRBJ1-1; CDR3: CATSDPDKFGTEAFF
size: once; V: TRBV30; D: .; J: TRBJ1-5; CDR3: CAWSVGAGAKPQHF
size: .; V: TRBV12-3/TRBV12-4; D: .; J: TRBJ1-1; CDR3: CASRREVKNTEAFF
size: .; V: TRBV18; D: .; J: TRBJ1-5; CDR3: CASSLLDNQPQHF
size: .; V: TRBV12-3/TRBV12-4; D: TRBD1; J: TRBJ1-2; CDR3: CASSQGQGFGYTF
size: few; V: TRBV6-2/TRBV6-3; D: TRBD2; J: TRBJ2-7; CDR3: CASSLPSGNYEQYF
size: few; V: TRBV5-1; D: TRBD2; J: TRBJ2-3; CDR3: CASKLAGAADTQYF
size: few; V: TRBV6-1; D: TRBD1; J: TRBJ1-2; CDR3: CASRAGGGYGYTF
size: few; V: TRBV9; D: .; J: TRBJ1-2; CDR3: CASSSLSGYTF
size: few; V: TRBV4-3; D: .; J: TRBJ2-3; CDR3: CASSQDGRSTDTQYF
size: .; V: TRBV12-3/TRBV12-4; D: TRBD1; J: TRBJ1-2; CDR3: CASRYRGSNYGYTF
size: few; V: TRBV27; D: .; J: TRBJ2-7; CDR3: CASSSLPLGAGGMAYEQYF
size: few; V: TRBV12-3/TRBV12-4; D: .; J: TRBJ1-1; CDR3: CASSLPGWGRENTEAFF
size: .; V: TRBV20-1; D: TRBD2; J: TRBJ2-1; CDR3: CSGTREGLATYNEQFF
size: .; V: TRBV2; D: TRBD2; J: TRBJ2-5; CDR3: CASKSNGRKETQYF
size: many; V: TRBV12-3/TRBV12-4; D: TRBD1; J: TRBJ2-7; CDR3: CASGEQGSYEQYF
size: many; V: TRBV6-1; D: TRBD1; J: TRBJ2-7; CDR3: CASSVGQGDYEQYF
size: .; V: TRBV27; D: .; J: TRBJ1-5; CDR3: CASSFYGSNQPQHF
size: few; V: TRBV27; D: TRBD2; J: TRBJ2-7; CDR3: CASSLKAGVIYEQYF
size: many; V: TRBV6-5; D: .; J: TRBJ1-5; CDR3: CASSFRGNQPQHF
size: .; V: TRBV7-9; D: TRBD1; J: TRBJ1-2; CDR3: CASSPRDSEDGYTF
size: few; V: TRBV20-1; D: TRBD2; J: TRBJ2-7; CDR3: CSAAGLAEQYF
size: .; V: TRBV7-2; D: TRBD1; J: TRBJ1-5; CDR3: CASSSLMTGQGPQHF
size: .; V: TRBV12-3/TRBV12-4; D: .; J: TRBJ1-2; CDR3: CASSPPDPESNYGYTF
size: .; V: TRBV28; D: TRBD1; J: TRBJ2-7; CDR3: CASSLGRGLFSWHEQYF
size: few; V: TRBV5-1; D: TRBD1; J: TRBJ2-3; CDR3: CASSFGQENTDTQYF
size: once; V: TRBV27; D: TRBD1; J: TRBJ1-2; CDR3: CASSPRGQGHGYTF
size: .; V: TRBV7-9; D: .; J: TRBJ1-1; CDR3: CASSLGTVMNTEAFF
size: .; V: TRBV7-8; D: .; J: TRBJ1-5; CDR3: CASSGDTSNQHF
size: .; V: TRBV12-3/TRBV12-4; D: .; J: TRBJ2-3; CDR3: CASSSGGTPYITQYF
size: few; V: TRBV24-1; D: .; J: TRBJ1-5; CDR3: CATSGGQPQHF
size: many; V: TRBV7-6; D: .; J: TRBJ2-7; CDR3: CASSPSGTYEQYF
size: .; V: TRBV6-5; D: .; J: TRBJ1-1; CDR3: CASSTSTAEAFF
size: many; V: TRBV11-2; D: TRBD1; J: TRBJ2-1; CDR3: CASSLDWTGVGNEQFF
size: .; V: TRBV3-1; D: TRBD1; J: TRBJ1-2; CDR3: CASSQETGMGYTF
size: few; V: TRBV20-1; D: .; J: TRBJ2-7; CDR3: CSARDLRRPLVEQYF
size: many; V: TRBV24-1; D: .; J: TRBJ2-5; CDR3: CATSRAGGMAETQYF
size: .; V: TRBV3-2; D: .; J: TRBJ2-7; CDR3: CASSQVLSYEQYF
size: .; V: TRBV20-1; D: .; J: TRBJ1-1; CDR3: CSYQPGGTEAFF
size: .; V: TRBV5-1; D: .; J: TRBJ2-1; CDR3: CASSTGPNNEQFF
size: few; V: TRBV19; D: TRBD2; J: TRBJ2-2; CDR3: CASKGAGDTGELFF
size: few; V: TRBV4-3; D: .; J: TRBJ2-6; CDR3: CASSQDSGFGANVLTF
size: few; V: TRBV7-9; D: .; J: TRBJ2-3; CDR3: CASSPTGTNPDTQYF
size: .; V: TRBV27; D: .; J: TRBJ1-6; CDR3: CASSLGETTSSYNSPLHF
size: once; V: TRBV27; D: .; J: TRBJ2-4; CDR3: CASSAVKSKNIQYF
size: .; V: TRBV7-3; D: TRBD2; J: TRBJ2-1; CDR3: CASSKRELGSSYNEQFF
size: .; V: TRBV12-3/TRBV12-4; D: TRBD1; J: TRBJ2-5; CDR3: CATLKQGAETQYF
size: few; V: TRBV3-1; D: .; J: TRBJ2-7; CDR3: CASSQALNEQYF
size: .; V: TRBV9; D: .; J: TRBJ2-7; CDR3: CASSVGAGFNYEQYF